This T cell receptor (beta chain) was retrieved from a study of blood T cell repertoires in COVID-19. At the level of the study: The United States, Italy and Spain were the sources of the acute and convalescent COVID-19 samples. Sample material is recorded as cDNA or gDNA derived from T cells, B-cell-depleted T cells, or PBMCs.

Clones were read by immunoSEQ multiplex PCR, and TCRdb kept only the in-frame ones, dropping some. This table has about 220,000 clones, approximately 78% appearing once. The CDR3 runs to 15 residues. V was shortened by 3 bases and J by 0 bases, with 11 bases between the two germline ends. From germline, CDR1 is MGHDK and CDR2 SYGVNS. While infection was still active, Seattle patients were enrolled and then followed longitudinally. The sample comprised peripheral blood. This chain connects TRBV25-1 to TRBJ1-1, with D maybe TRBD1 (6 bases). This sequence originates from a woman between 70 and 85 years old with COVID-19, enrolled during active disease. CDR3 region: CASSDRQDLNTEAFF. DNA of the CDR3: TGTGCCAGCAGTGACAGACAGGACTTGAACACTGAAGCTTTCTTT.